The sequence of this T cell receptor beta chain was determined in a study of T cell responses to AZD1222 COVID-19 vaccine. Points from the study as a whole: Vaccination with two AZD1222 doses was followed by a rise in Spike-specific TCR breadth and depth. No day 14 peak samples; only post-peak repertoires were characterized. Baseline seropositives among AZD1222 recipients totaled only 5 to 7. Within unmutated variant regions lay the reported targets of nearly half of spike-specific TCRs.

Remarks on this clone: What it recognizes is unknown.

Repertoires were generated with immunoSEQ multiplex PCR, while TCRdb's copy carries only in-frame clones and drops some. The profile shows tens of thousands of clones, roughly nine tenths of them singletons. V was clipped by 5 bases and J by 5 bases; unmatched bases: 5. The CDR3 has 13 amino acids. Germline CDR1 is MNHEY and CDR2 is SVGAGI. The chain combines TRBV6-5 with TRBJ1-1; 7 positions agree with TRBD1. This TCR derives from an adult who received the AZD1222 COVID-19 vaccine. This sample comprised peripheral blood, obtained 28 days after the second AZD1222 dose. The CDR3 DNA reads TGTGCCAGCAGTCCTAACAGGGGTACTGAAGCTTTCTTT. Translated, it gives CASSPNRGTEAFF.